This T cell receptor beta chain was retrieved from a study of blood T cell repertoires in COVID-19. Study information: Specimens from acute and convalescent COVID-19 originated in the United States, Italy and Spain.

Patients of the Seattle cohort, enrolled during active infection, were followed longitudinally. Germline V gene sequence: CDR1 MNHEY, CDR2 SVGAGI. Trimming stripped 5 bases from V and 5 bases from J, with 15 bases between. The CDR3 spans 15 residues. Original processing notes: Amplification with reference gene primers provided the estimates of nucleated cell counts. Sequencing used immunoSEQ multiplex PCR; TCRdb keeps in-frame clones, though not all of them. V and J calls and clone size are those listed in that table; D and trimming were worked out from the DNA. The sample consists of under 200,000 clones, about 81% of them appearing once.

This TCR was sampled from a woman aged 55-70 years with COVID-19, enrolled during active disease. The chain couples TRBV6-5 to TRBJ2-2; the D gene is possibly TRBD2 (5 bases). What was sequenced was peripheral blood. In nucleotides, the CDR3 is TGTGCCAGCAGTAAGAGGGTTGTTTTGACCGGGGAGCTGTTTTTT. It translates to CASSKRVVLTGELFF.